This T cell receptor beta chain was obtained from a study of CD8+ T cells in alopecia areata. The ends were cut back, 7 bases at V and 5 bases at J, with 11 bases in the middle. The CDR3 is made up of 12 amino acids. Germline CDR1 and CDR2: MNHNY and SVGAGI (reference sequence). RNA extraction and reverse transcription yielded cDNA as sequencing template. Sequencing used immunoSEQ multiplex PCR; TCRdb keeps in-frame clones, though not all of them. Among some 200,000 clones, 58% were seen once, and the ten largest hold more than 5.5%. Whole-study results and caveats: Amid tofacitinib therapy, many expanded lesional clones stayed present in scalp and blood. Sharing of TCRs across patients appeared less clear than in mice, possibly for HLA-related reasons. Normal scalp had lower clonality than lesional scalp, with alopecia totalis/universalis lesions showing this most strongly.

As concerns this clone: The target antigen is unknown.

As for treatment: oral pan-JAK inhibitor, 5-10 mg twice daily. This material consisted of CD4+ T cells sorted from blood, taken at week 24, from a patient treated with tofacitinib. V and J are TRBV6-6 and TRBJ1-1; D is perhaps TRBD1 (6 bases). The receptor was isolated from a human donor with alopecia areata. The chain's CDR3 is CASTRGGTEAFF. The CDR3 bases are TGTGCCAGCACTAGAGGGGGGACTGAAGCTTTCTTT.